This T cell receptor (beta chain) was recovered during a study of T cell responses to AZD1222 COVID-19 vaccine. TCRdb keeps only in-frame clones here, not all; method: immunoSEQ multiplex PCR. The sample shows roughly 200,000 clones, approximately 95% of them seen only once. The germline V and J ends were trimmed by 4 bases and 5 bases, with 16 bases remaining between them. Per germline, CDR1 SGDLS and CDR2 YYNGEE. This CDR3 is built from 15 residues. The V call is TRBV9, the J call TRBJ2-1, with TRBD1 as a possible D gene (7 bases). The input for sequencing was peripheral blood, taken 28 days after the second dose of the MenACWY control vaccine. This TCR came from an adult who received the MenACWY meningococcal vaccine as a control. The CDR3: CASSKKAGGNNEQFF. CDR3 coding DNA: TGTGCCAGCAGCAAAAAGGCAGGGGGGAACAATGAGCAGTTCTTC.